The count of the clone carrying this T cell receptor (beta chain) is one. Its antigen is as yet unknown. Autoimmune disease history or systemic immunosuppression disqualified patients. The repertoire was sequenced with immunoSEQ multiplex PCR; TCRdb's copy has only in-frame clones and lacks some. This sample has some 66,000 clones, with about four fifths found just once. The V end was cut by 5 bases, the J end by 3 bases, with 14 bases between. The CDR3 is 14 residues long. The germline V gene encodes CDR1 SGHAT and CDR2 FQNNGV. These data are taken from a study of OX40 agonist ivuxolimab in advanced cancers. About the study: Patients' therapy was ivuxolimab, an antibody that acts as an agonist of OX40 (CD134). Administration of intravenous ivuxolimab to patients occurred every 2 weeks at 0.01 to 10 mg/kg.

General study findings and limits: Expanded peripheral T cells had an undetermined antigen specificity.

The source is an adult with an advanced solid tumor such as melanoma, head and neck, liver or kidney cancer. V and J are TRBV11-2 and TRBJ2-7; no clear D. The sample consisted of CD4+ or CD8+ T cells sorted from blood, taken in a trial of the OX40 agonist ivuxolimab. The CDR3 region is CASSPTRANYEQYF. In nucleotides, the CDR3 is TGTGCCAGCAGCCCTACACGGGCCAACTACGAGCAGTACTTC.